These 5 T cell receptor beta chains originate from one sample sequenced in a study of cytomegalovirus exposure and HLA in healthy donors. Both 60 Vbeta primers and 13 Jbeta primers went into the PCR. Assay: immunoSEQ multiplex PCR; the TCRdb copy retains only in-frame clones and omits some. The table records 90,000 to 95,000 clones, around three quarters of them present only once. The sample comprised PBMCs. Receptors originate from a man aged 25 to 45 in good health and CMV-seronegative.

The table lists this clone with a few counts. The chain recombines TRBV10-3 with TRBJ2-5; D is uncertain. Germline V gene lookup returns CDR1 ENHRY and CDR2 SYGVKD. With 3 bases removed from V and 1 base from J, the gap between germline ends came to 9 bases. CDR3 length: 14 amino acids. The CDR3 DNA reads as TGTGCCATCAGTGATAGCAGAGCCCAAGAGACCCAGTACTTC. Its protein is CAISDSRAQETQYF.

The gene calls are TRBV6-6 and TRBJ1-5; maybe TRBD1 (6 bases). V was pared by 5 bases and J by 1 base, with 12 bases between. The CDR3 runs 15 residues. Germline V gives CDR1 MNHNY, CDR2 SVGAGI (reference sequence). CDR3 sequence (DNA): TGTGCCAGCAGTAGTCGGACAGCAAGCAATCAGCCCCAGCATTTT. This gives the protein CASSSRTASNQPQHF.

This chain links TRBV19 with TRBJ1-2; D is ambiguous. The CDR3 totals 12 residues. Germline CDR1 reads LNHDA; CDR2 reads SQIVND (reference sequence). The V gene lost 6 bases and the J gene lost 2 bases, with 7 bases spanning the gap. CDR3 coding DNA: TGTGCCAGTAGCCCAGGCAACTATGGCTACACCTTC. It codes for CASSPGNYGYTF.

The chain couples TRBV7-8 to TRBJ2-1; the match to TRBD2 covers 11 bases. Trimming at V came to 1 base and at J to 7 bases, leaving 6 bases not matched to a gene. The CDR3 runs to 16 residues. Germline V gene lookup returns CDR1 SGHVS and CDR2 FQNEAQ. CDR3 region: CASSLGLAGGPNEQFF. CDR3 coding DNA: TGTGCCAGCAGCTTAGGGCTAGCGGGGGGTCCAAATGAGCAGTTCTTC.

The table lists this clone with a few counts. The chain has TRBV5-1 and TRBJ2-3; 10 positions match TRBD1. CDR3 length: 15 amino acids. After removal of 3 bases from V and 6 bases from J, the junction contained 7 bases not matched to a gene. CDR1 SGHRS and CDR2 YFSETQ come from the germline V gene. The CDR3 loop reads CASSSGTGDWDTQYF. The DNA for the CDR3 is TGCGCCAGCAGCTCAGGGACAGGGGATTGGGATACGCAGTATTTT.